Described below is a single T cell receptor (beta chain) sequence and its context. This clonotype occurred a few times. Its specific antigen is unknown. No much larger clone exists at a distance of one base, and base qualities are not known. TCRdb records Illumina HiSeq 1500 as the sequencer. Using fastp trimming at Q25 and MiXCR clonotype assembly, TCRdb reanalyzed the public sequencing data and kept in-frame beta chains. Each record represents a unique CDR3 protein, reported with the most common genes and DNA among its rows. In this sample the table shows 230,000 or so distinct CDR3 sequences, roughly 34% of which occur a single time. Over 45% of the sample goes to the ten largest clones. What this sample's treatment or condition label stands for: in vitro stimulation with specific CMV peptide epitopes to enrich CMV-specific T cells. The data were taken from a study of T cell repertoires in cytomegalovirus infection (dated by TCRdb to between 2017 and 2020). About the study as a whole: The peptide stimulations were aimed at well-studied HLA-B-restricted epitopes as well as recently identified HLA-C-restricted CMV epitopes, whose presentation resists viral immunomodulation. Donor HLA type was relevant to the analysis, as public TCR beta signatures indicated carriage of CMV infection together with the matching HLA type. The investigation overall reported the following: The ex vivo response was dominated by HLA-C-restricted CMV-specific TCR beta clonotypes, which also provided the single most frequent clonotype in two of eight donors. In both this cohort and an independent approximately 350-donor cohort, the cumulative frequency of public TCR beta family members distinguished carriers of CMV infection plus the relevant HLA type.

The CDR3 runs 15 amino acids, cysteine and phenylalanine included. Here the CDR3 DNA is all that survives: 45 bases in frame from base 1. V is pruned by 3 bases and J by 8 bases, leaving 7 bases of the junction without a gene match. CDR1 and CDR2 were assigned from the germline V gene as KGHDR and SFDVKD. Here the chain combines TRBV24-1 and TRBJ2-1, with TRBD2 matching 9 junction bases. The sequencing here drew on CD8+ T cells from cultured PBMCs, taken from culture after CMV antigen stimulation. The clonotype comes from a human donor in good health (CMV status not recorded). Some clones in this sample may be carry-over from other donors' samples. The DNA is TGTGCCACCAGTGATCCGTTAGCGGGAGTGGATGAGCAGTTCTTC. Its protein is CATSDPLAGVDEQFF.